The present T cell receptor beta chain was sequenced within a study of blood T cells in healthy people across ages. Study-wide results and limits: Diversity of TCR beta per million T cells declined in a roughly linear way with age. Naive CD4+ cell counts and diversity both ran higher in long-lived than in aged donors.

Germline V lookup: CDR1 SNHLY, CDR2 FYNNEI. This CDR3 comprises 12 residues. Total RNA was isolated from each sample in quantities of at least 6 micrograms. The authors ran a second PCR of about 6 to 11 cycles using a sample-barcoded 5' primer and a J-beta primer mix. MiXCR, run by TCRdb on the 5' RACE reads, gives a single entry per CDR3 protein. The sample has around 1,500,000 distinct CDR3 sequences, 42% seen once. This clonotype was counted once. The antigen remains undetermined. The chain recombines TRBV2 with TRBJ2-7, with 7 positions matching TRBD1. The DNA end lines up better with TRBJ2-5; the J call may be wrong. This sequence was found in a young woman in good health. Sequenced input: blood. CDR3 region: CASLGGRETQYF. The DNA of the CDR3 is TGTGCCAGCCTAGGGGGCAGAGAGACCCAGTACTTC.